This TCR beta chain was obtained from a study of regulatory T cells in long-lasting Graves disease. Construction of TCR beta libraries relied on iRepertoire HTBI primers and on Arm-PCR targeting CDR3 regions. Using its own MiXCR run on the multiplex PCR reads, TCRdb lists one record per CDR3 protein. This sample yields roughly 400,000 distinct CDR3 sequences, of which more than 20% are seen a single time; around 20% belongs to the top ten. The time point is: persistent/refractory GD, antithyroid drugs over 5 years with positive TRAb. Making the TCR library involved RNA that had been extracted from PBMCs. The sequences come from peripheral blood mononuclear cells (PBMCs), collected when the disease was refractory, from a patient treated with antithyroid drugs. This TCR was sampled from a female donor with Graves disease.

CDR3 residues: CASSFTLTGTDEQYF. The CDR3 DNA sequence: TGTGCCAGCAGCTTCACTCTGACAGGGACGGACGAGCAGTACTTC. The genes are TRBV7-9 and TRBJ2-7, with TRBD1 matching 7 bases. This CDR3 has 15 residues. The germline gives CDR1 SEHNR, CDR2 FQNEAQ (reference sequence). Trimming at V came to 3 bases and at J to 5 bases, leaving 10 bases not matched to a gene.